Presented here are 10 T cell receptor beta chains from one specimen sequenced in a study of cytomegalovirus exposure and HLA in healthy donors. Primers: 60 Vbeta forward and 13 Jbeta reverse. The table came from immunoSEQ multiplex PCR; TCRdb's copy has only in-frame clones and leaves some out. This sample carries 200,000 to 300,000 clones, 82% of them seen once, and the ten largest clones take roughly 5%. Sequenced sample: PBMCs. All receptors come from a woman between 40 and 50 years old in good health and CMV-seropositive.

The chain carries TRBV7-9 and TRBJ1-4, with D perhaps TRBD1 (6 bases). CDR1 SEHNR and CDR2 FQNEAQ come from the germline V gene (reference sequence). The V end lost 5 bases, the J end lost 1 base, and 14 bases lay between the germline ends. The CDR3 is 16 residues long. The CDR3 DNA sequence: TGTGCCAGCAGCACACCTACAGGGAAAACTAATGAAAAACTGTTTTTT. Translation gives CASSTPTGKTNEKLFF. Using reference TRBV7-9 and TRBJ1-4 for the parts outside the CDR3, the full variable domain is DTGVSQNPRHKITKRGQNVTFRCDPISEHNRLYWYRQTLGQGPEFLTYFQNEAQLEKSRLLSDRFSAERPKGSFSTLEIQRTEQGDSAMYLCASSTPTGKTNEKLFFGSGTQLSVL.

DNA of the CDR3: TGTGCCACCAGCAGTGGGGGCCAGGGATGGGATGAAAAACTGTTTTTT. Its translation is CATSSGGQGWDEKLFF. The chain carries TRBV15 and TRBJ1-4, with D maybe TRBD1 (6 bases). The CDR3 totals 16 residues. Looked up from germline, CDR1 is LNHNV and CDR2 is YYDKDF (reference sequence). V was pared by 3 bases and J by 6 bases, with 17 bases between.

This rearrangement joins TRBV5-1 to TRBJ1-6; D remains unclear. Per germline, CDR1 SGHRS and CDR2 YFSETQ. V shed 1 base and J shed 6 bases, with 11 bases lying between them. The CDR3 sequence is 15 residues long. The CDR3 DNA sequence: TGCGCCAGCAGCTTGCGAGGCGACCCTAATTCACCCCTCCACTTT. Amino acid sequence: CASSLRGDPNSPLHF.

The CDR3 spells CASSLEGQGIETQYF. The DNA for the CDR3 is TGTGCCAGCAGCTTGGAAGGACAGGGGATAGAGACCCAGTACTTC. This chain connects TRBV7-2 to TRBJ2-5; 9 positions agree with TRBD1. The ends lost 3 bases at V and 4 bases at J; junction bases unmatched: 6. In germline, CDR1 is SGHTA, CDR2 FQGNSA. This CDR3 comprises 15 residues.

This clone was detected a few times. The V call is TRBV27, the J call TRBJ2-7; the D is unclear. The germline V and J ends were trimmed by 5 bases and 2 bases, with 13 bases remaining between them. Germline V gene sequence: CDR1 MNHEY, CDR2 SMNVEV (reference sequence). CDR3 size: 14 residues. The CDR3: CASSQSNPPYEQYF. The CDR3 bases are TGTGCCAGCAGTCAATCAAATCCCCCCTACGAGCAGTACTTC.

The chain combines TRBV19 with TRBJ1-1, with a tentative D call TRBD1 (5 bases). The germline CDR1 and CDR2 sequences are LNHDA and SQIVND (reference sequence). The V end lost 3 bases, the J end lost 3 bases, and 11 bases lay between the germline ends. The CDR3 has 14 residues. The CDR3 region is CASSMAQGYTEAFF. DNA of the CDR3: TGTGCCAGTAGTATGGCGCAGGGATACACTGAAGCTTTCTTT.

The chain is built from TRBV5-4 and TRBJ2-5, with 7 positions matching TRBD2. The germline CDR1 and CDR2 sequences are SGHNT and YYREEE (reference sequence). There are 14 residues in the CDR3. J was trimmed by 1 base and V by 9 bases; bases with no gene match: 9. CDR3 sequence: CATQGGRGQETQYF. CDR3 bases: TGTGCCACCCAAGGAGGGAGGGGCCAAGAGACCCAGTACTTC.

The rearrangement joins TRBV5-1 to TRBJ1-2; 8 positions match TRBD1. V lost 0 bases to trimming and J lost 4 bases; unmatched junction nucleotides: 2. CDR1 is SGHRS and CDR2 is YFSETQ in the germline V gene. This CDR3 comprises 14 residues. CDR3 nucleotide sequence: TGCGCCAGCAGCTTGGGGACAGGGAGCTATGGCTACACCTTC. Its translation is CASSLGTGSYGYTF.

This sequence joins TRBV9 and TRBJ2-2; 9 bases agree with TRBD2. Germline V gene sequence: CDR1 SGDLS, CDR2 YYNGEE. After removal of 0 bases from V and 7 bases from J, the junction contained 10 bases not matched to a gene. CDR3 size: 17 residues. The CDR3 spells CASSVASGAGGGGELFF. The CDR3 DNA is TGTGCCAGCAGCGTAGCTAGCGGGGCCGGTGGAGGCGGGGAGCTGTTTTTT. The full variable domain, completed using reference TRBV9 and TRBJ2-2, is DSGVTQTPKHLITATGQRVTLRCSPRSGDLSVYWYQQSLDQGLQFLIQYYNGEERAKGNILERFSAQQFPDLHSELNLSSLELGDSALYFCASSVASGAGGGGELFFGEGSRLTVL.

V and J are TRBV7-9 and TRBJ2-7; TRBD2 matches 9 bases. V trimming: 3 bases; J trimming: 3 bases; junction bases outside the gene matches: 3. This CDR3 region has 14 residues. CDR1 and CDR2 from the germline V gene are SEHNR and FQNEAQ (reference sequence). The CDR3 loop reads CASSFGGRDYEQYF. CDR3 coding DNA: TGTGCCAGCAGCTTTGGCGGGAGGGACTACGAGCAGTACTTC.